This T cell receptor beta chain was sequenced during a study of spatial heterogeneity in lung cancer. Study-wide background: Approximately 70 TRACERx patients with early, untreated non-small cell lung cancer donated samples. For the average unique TCR and UMI combination, more than eight occurrences appeared in raw reads.

Documented time point: blood at routine non-recurrence follow-up after resection. In each case, whole RNA from tumor, nontumor lung or frozen PBMC was sequenced unsorted. Study-level results: Resection blood, more than follow-up blood, showed ubiquitous expanded tumor TCRs.

The germline V gene encodes CDR1 DFQATT and CDR2 SNEGSKA (reference sequence). Deletions cut 2 bases from V and 0 bases from J, with 9 bases between. The CDR3 length is 14 residues. A unique molecular identifier was attached to every TCR cDNA molecule. Using its own MiXCR run on the 5' RACE reads, TCRdb lists one record per CDR3 protein. Of about 120,000 distinct CDR3 sequences listed, 9% to 15% were seen once; the top ten hold 15% to 20%. This clonotype appeared many times. Its antigen is unknown. The sequence came from a male donor with early-stage non-small cell lung cancer. V is TRBV20-1 and J is TRBJ2-3, with D unclear. The specimen comprised PBMCs, sampled at follow-up. CDR3 DNA sequence: TGCAGTGCTAGATTAGACACTAGCACAGATACGCAGTATTTT. This sequence encodes CSARLDTSTDTQYF.